This TCR beta chain was sequenced for a study of blood T cell repertoires in COVID-19. Trimming took off 2 bases at V and 5 bases at J, with 18 bases between the two ends. Germline V gene sequence: CDR1 LGHDT, CDR2 YNNKEL (reference sequence). The CDR3 contains 16 residues. The protocol was immunoSEQ multiplex PCR, while the TCRdb copy is restricted to in-frame clones and leaves out a portion. The sample consists of 100,000 to 150,000 clones, roughly 84% of them appearing once. This clonotype was obtained from a man aged 55 to 70 with acute or convalescent COVID-19. The sequencing input was peripheral blood. The chain joins TRBV3-1 (or the pseudogene TRBV3-2) to TRBJ2-5, with D maybe TRBD1 (5 bases). For the CDR3, the DNA is TGTGCCAGCAGCCAACCTCTCCCGTCAGGGTTGGAGACCCAGTACTTC. Encoded protein: CASSQPLPSGLETQYF.